Shown below are 23 T cell receptor beta chains from a single sample sequenced in a study of breast tumors, draining lymph nodes, adjacent tissues. Breast cancer patients provided tissue from their axillary draining lymph nodes. TCRdb analysed the multiplex PCR reads with MiXCR anew, one entry per CDR3 protein. The table shows fewer than 200,000 distinct CDR3 sequences, with 25% to 40% occurring only once. The sample comprised axillary lymph node tissue. The receptors here all came from a female donor with breast cancer. Some clones in this sample may be carry-over from other donors' samples.

This clonotype was counted many times. J is TRBJ2-7 and V is TRBV11-1; 14 nucleotides agree with TRBD2. Germline V lookup: CDR1 SGHAT, CDR2 FQDESV (reference sequence). The CDR3 consists of 17 residues. Trimming cost V 5 bases and J 0 bases; bases outside gene matches: 6. CDR3: CASSEGLAGDSSYEQYF. CDR3 DNA sequence: TGTGCCAGCAGCGAGGGACTAGCGGGGGATAGCTCCTACGAGCAGTACTTC.

The chain recombines TRBV19 with TRBJ2-5; 8 nucleotides agree with TRBD1. The CDR3 totals 16 residues. Germline CDR1 LNHDA, CDR2 SQIVND (reference sequence). Germline trimming cut 7 bases from V and 4 bases from J; bases unmatched to any gene: 14. The CDR3 sequence is CASISRGTGGIETQYF. CDR3 in DNA: TGTGCCAGTATCAGCCGAGGGACAGGTGGTATAGAGACCCAGTACTTC.

The rearrangement joins TRBV7-2 to TRBJ1-5; 7 bases are a match to TRBD1. Germline V gene data show CDR1 as SGHTA and CDR2 as FQGNSA. The CDR3 consists of 12 residues. After removal of 5 bases from V and 15 bases from J, the junction contained 10 bases not matched to a gene. The CDR3 region is CASSQRQGTLHF. The CDR3 DNA is TGTGCCAGCAGCCAGAGACAGGGAACTCTGCATTTT.

Notes on this clonotype: The DNA is omitted, as the CDR3 cannot be located on it reliably, and the CDR3 follows TCRdb's listing. The V gene is TRBV5-1, the J gene TRBJ1-2; the D segment call TRBD1 is taken from the table without a DNA check. The CDR3 is 17 amino acids long, termini counted. Germline loops: CDR1 SGHRS, CDR2 YFSETQ. The CDR3 spells CACSGGTEGRDFYGCTF.

J is TRBJ1-4 and V is TRBV10-3; weak D call: TRBD1 (6 bases). This CDR3 is 16 amino acids long. Germline CDR1 ENHRY, CDR2 SYGVKD. Trimming took off 6 bases at V and 8 bases at J, with 22 bases between the two ends. Written as DNA, the CDR3 is TGTGCCATCAGGGTCCGGCAGGGGCGAATGGACGAAAAACTGTTTTTT. Its protein product is CAIRVRQGRMDEKLFF.

The chain carries TRBV7-3 and TRBJ1-1; D perhaps matches TRBD1 (5 bases). Trimming cost V 8 bases and J 11 bases, with 24 bases left between them. The CDR3 loop spans 14 amino acids. Germline V CDR1 and CDR2: SGHTA, FQGTGA. CDR3 region: CASAQWGVIIGAFF. The CDR3 DNA follows: TGTGCCAGCGCCCAGTGGGGGGTAATCATTGGGGCTTTCTTT. The full variable domain, with the rest looked up from reference TRBV7-3 and TRBJ1-1, is GAGVSQTPSNKVTEKGKYVELRCDPISGHTALYWYRQSLGQGPEFLIYFQGTGAADDSGLPNDRFFAVRPEGSVSTLKIQRTERGDSAVYLCASAQWGVIIGAFFGQGTRLTVV.

A few counts support this clonotype. Given a much more abundant clone one base away, this may be a read error. A read error is likely, as this CDR3 ends without the conserved phenylalanine or tryptophan. For the CDR3, the DNA is TGTGCCAGCAGCCAGGGCTTCTATGGCTACACCTCC. It encodes CASSQGFYGYTS. The rearrangement links TRBV14 to TRBJ1-2; no reliable D call. There are 12 residues in the CDR3. Germline V lookup: CDR1 SGHDN, CDR2 FVKESK. Trimming shortened V by 3 bases and J by 4 bases, and 6 bases separated the two germline ends.

In this sample, this clonotype turned up many times. J is TRBJ2-2 and V is TRBV5-8; 9 bases align to TRBD2. Germline V lookup: CDR1 SGHTS, CDR2 YDEGEE. This CDR3 spans 15 amino acids. J gave up 2 bases and V 3 bases, and 2 bases lay outside the gene matches. CDR3 region: CASSSGLANTGELFF. CDR3 DNA sequence: TGTGCCAGCAGCTCGGGACTAGCTAACACCGGGGAGCTGTTTTTT.

This clonotype was seen at least ten times. V gene TRBV9 combines with J gene TRBJ2-7; 12 bases match TRBD2. Germline V gene data show CDR1 as SGDLS and CDR2 as YYNGEE. J lost 4 bases, V lost 2 bases, and 1 base had no gene match. This CDR3 has 14 amino acids. The chain's CDR3 is CASSVGLAGYEQYF. The CDR3 nucleotides are TGTGCCAGCAGCGTCGGACTAGCGGGGTACGAGCAGTACTTC.

The chain uses TRBV20-1 and TRBJ1-5; tentatively, D is TRBD1 (6 bases). CDR1 is DFQATT, CDR2 SNEGSKA, per germline (reference sequence). The CDR3 is made up of 15 amino acids. Trimming pared 3 bases from V and 6 bases from J, leaving 18 bases between. CDR3 residues: CSASGTLGQTQPQHF. The CDR3 DNA is TGCAGTGCTAGCGGGACCTTAGGACAGACTCAGCCCCAGCATTTT.

Many counts were recorded for this clonotype. The V call is TRBV2, the J call TRBJ2-4; 7 bases fit TRBD1. J was trimmed by 6 bases and V by 6 bases; bases with no gene match: 8. Germline lookup yields CDR1 SNHLY and CDR2 FYNNEI. The CDR3 runs 14 residues. CDR3 amino acids: CASRVGQASNIQYF. The CDR3 DNA follows: TGTGCCAGCAGAGTTGGACAGGCGTCAAACATTCAGTACTTC. The whole variable domain, filled in from reference TRBV2 and TRBJ2-4, reads EPEVTQTPSHQVTQMGQEVILRCVPISNHLYFYWYRQILGQKVEFLVSFYNNEISEKSEIFDDQFSVERPDGSNFTLKIRSTKLEDSAMYFCASRVGQASNIQYFGAGTRLSVL.

This clonotype was seen repeatedly, ten times or more. The V and J genes are TRBV20-1 and TRBJ2-2, with 13 bases lining up with TRBD2. The CDR3 is 14 residues long. Germline V gene data show CDR1 as DFQATT and CDR2 as SNEGSKA (reference sequence). The trim removed 6 bases at V and 5 bases at J, leaving 3 bases unmatched. As DNA, the CDR3 is TGCAGTGCCCGACTAGCGGGAGGTACCGGGGAGCTGTTTTTT. This encodes CSARLAGGTGELFF.

In the case of this clonotype: A much bigger clone sits one base away, suggesting this may be a read error. The chain joins TRBV19 to TRBJ2-2, with 14 bases matching TRBD2. Germline CDR1 reads LNHDA; CDR2 reads SQIVND (reference sequence). The CDR3 covers 17 residues. The chain's CDR3 is CAGSIRLAGGPIGELFF. In nucleotides, the CDR3 is TGTGCCGGTAGTATCCGACTAGCGGGAGGGCCTATCGGGGAGCTGTTTTTT.

This clonotype was found many times. V gene TRBV14 combines with J gene TRBJ1-2; TRBD1 might be the D (6 bases). V was cut by 4 bases and J by 1 base, with 19 bases left in between. The CDR3 consists of 17 residues. Germline-derived CDR1 and CDR2 are SGHDN and FVKESK. The CDR3 DNA reads as TGTGCCAGCAGCCTACCATCCTACCGGGACATTAACTATGGCTACACCTTC. It codes for CASSLPSYRDINYGYTF.

This clonotype was found many times. The J gene is TRBJ2-7, the V gene TRBV7-2; D possibly corresponds to TRBD2 (5 bases). Deletions cut 5 bases from V and 2 bases from J, with 16 bases between. Germline V gene data show CDR1 as SGHTA and CDR2 as FQGNSA. The CDR3 contains 15 residues. CDR3 sequence: CASSRTNDGAYEQYF. Written as DNA, the CDR3 is TGTGCCAGCAGCCGAACTAATGACGGGGCCTACGAGCAGTACTTC.

This clonotype was counted at least ten times. The CDR3: CASSAGQGTYNEQFF. The CDR3 coding sequence is TGTGCCAGCAGCGCGGGACAGGGGACCTACAATGAGCAGTTCTTC. The genes are TRBV9 and TRBJ2-1, with TRBD1 matching 10 bases. The CDR3 extends over 15 amino acids. Per the germline V gene, CDR1 is SGDLS and CDR2 is YYNGEE. The junction had 2 bases not matched to a gene; V was cut back by 3 bases and J by 2 bases.

This clonotype was seen ten or more times. The chain uses TRBV20-1 and TRBJ2-3; tentative D call: TRBD1 (6 bases). The germline gives CDR1 DFQATT, CDR2 SNEGSKA (reference sequence). The ends were cut back, 2 bases at V and 1 base at J, with 10 bases in the middle. This CDR3 comprises 14 residues. CDR3 amino acids: CSARTGTRTDTQYF. The CDR3 DNA follows: TGCAGTGCTAGAACAGGGACGCGCACAGATACGCAGTATTTT.

On this clonotype: This sequence may be a read error, since a much larger clone differs from it by one base. Likely a read error: the CDR3 ends without its conserved phenylalanine or tryptophan. This sequence joins TRBV6-1 and TRBJ2-2; tentative D call: TRBD2 (6 bases). With 6 bases removed from V and 0 bases from J, the gap between germline ends came to 14 bases. There are 16 residues in the CDR3. The germline V gene has CDR1 MNHNS and CDR2 SASEGT. The chain's CDR3 is CASSRGTFSNTGELFL. The CDR3 nucleotides are TGTGCCAGCAGCCGCGGGACTTTTTCGAACACCGGGGAGCTGTTTCTT.

The CDR3 region is CASSRTGGVNEQYF. The CDR3 DNA sequence: TGTGCCAGCAGTAGAACAGGGGGCGTCAATGAGCAGTATTTT. The chain combines TRBV11-2 with TRBJ2-3, with 9 bases matching TRBD1. CDR1 is SGHAT and CDR2 is FQNNGV in the germline V gene. With 6 bases clipped from V and 11 bases from J, the junction kept 12 bases outside the gene matches. The CDR3 has 14 amino acids. The full variable domain, completed using reference TRBV11-2 and TRBJ2-3, is EAGVAQSPRYKIIEKRQSVAFWCNPISGHATLYWYQQILGQGPKLLIQFQNNGVVDDSQLPKDRFSAERLKGVDSTLKIQPAKLEDSAVYLCASSRTGGVNEQYFGPGTRLTVL.

This clonotype was counted ten times or more. The chain employs TRBV25-1 and TRBJ1-4, with D possibly matching TRBD1 (5 bases). Germline CDR1 MGHDK, CDR2 SYGVNS. Trimming took off 0 bases at V and 4 bases at J, with 12 bases between the two ends. The CDR3 is 16 residues long. The CDR3 reads CASSEYQQDYNEKLFF. The CDR3 DNA reads TGTGCCAGCAGTGAATATCAACAGGATTATAATGAAAAACTGTTTTTT.

Of note for this clonotype: A much larger clone is a single base away; this may be a read error. This chain links TRBV3-2 with TRBJ1-3. TRBV3-2 is a recognized pseudogene. The CDR3 runs to 14 residues. The CDR3 reads CACSHISSGNTIYF. The CDR3 DNA follows: TGTGCCTGCAGCCACATAAGCTCTGGAAACACCATATATTTT.

This clonotype has at least ten counts. The chain couples TRBV15 to TRBJ1-5; D gene uncertain. V was shortened by 0 bases and J by 2 bases, with 5 bases between the two germline ends. The CDR3 length is 14 residues. Germline V gene lookup returns CDR1 LNHNV and CDR2 YYDKDF (reference sequence). In DNA, the CDR3 is TGTGCCACCAGCAGAGACCGCGGCAATCAGCCCCAGCATTTT. The encoded protein is CATSRDRGNQPQHF.

This clonotype was recorded many times. V is TRBV9 and J is TRBJ1-6; possibly TRBD1 for D (6 bases). V was shortened by 7 bases and J by 9 bases, with 29 bases between the two germline ends. CDR3 size: 18 residues. Germline assignment: CDR1 SGDLS and CDR2 YYNGEE. The DNA of the CDR3 is TGTGCCAGCGGAAGGGACAACCTATGTGGGGGGGGAGCTTCACCCCTCCACTTT. It specifies CASGRDNLCGGGASPLHF.